This TCR beta chain comes out of a study of Ad26.COV2.S vaccination and SARS-CoV-2 variants. Study in general: Each vaccinee took Ad26.COV2.S intramuscularly, once or twice 56 days apart.

Comment on this clone: The target antigen is unknown.

Study outcomes and limitations: Spike-specific TCR breadth was greater after Ad26.COV2.S than placebo. Those who received vaccine or placebo ended up with similar non-spike TCR breadth.

Repertoires were generated with immunoSEQ multiplex PCR, while TCRdb's copy carries only in-frame clones and drops some. The sample holds some 330,000 clones, 85% to 90% seen once. Specified treatment: roughly 19 received Ad26.COV2.S at low or high dose, single or two shots; roughly five received placebo; per-sample allocation not given. Sampling was performed 63 days after the first vaccine or placebo injection. This adult donor, from Boston, was 18-55 years old. Germline CDR1 reads SGHRS; CDR2 reads YFSETQ. This CDR3 region has 14 residues. The V and J ends lost 2 bases and 2 bases respectively, with 10 bases between them.

This TCR derives from a person between 18 and 65 years old who received the Ad26.COV2.S COVID-19 vaccine or a placebo. Material: peripheral blood, obtained in a trial of Ad26.COV2.S vaccine versus placebo. The chain couples TRBV5-1 to TRBJ1-1; D ambiguous. CDR3 nucleotides: TGCGCCAGCAGCTTTACCGGGGTAAACACTGAAGCTTTCTTT. Translating gives CASSFTGVNTEAFF.